The 15 T cell receptor beta chains below were found in one sample sequenced in a study of T cell repertoires in cytomegalovirus infection. TCRdb re-called the reads with MiXCR, one entry per CDR3 protein. The table includes about 530,000 distinct CDR3 sequences, about a quarter detected once. Sequenced sample: PBMCs. The receptors originated from a human donor in good health (CMV status not recorded). Some clones in this sample may be carry-over from other donors' samples.

This clonotype showed up just a few times. V gene TRBV6-5 combines with J gene TRBJ2-7, with D possibly TRBD1 on 5 matching bases. V gave up 6 bases and J gave up 1 base, with 16 bases separating them. This CDR3 comprises 15 residues. CDR1 is MNHEY and CDR2 is SVGAGI in the germline V gene. This CDR3 is CASSPGLGASYEQYF. The CDR3 DNA reads as TGTGCCAGCAGCCCCGGGCTAGGGGCATCCTACGAGCAGTACTTC.

This clonotype was counted only a few times. The chain is built from TRBV12-3 or TRBV12-4 and TRBJ2-1; 9 bases map to TRBD1. The length of the CDR3 is 15 residues. The ends lost 6 bases at V and 4 bases at J; junction bases unmatched: 7. The CDR3 protein is CASSLTGGEYNEQFF. In nucleotides, the CDR3 is TGTGCCAGCAGCCTAACAGGGGGCGAATACAATGAGCAGTTCTTC.

This clonotype was seen only a few times. The rearrangement uses TRBV27 and TRBJ2-7; 9 positions match TRBD1. J gave up 3 bases and V 5 bases, and 8 bases lay outside the gene matches. There are 15 residues in the CDR3. Germline V lookup: CDR1 MNHEY, CDR2 SMNVEV (reference sequence). Here the CDR3 reads CASSTSGTGIYEQYF. CDR3 bases: TGTGCCAGCAGTACCTCCGGGACAGGGATCTACGAGCAGTACTTC.

Turning to this clonotype: It may be a read error: a sequence one base away is much more abundant. The V and J genes are TRBV7-9 and TRBJ2-4, with D tentatively TRBD1 (5 bases). CDR3 length: 16 residues. The germline V gene has CDR1 SEHNR and CDR2 FQNEAQ (reference sequence). CDR3 nucleotide sequence: TGTGCCAGCAGCCCTGACAGCGACTTAGCCAAAAACATTCGGTACTTC. It codes for CASSPDSDLAKNIRYF.

The V and J genes are TRBV5-6 and TRBJ1-6; tentatively, D is TRBD1 (5 bases). V was clipped by 0 bases and J by 10 bases, with 17 bases between them. The CDR3 has 16 amino acids. The germline CDR1 and CDR2 sequences are SGHDT and YYEEEE. The CDR3 region has the DNA TGTGCCAGCAGCTTGGAAAGTGTGGCAGGGAGGTCACCCCTCCACTTT. This sequence encodes CASSLESVAGRSPLHF. Full variable domain (outside the CDR3, taken from reference TRBV5-6 and TRBJ1-6): DAGVTQSPTHLIKTRGQQVTLRCSPKSGHDTVSWYQQALGQGPQFIFQYYEEEERQRGNFPDRFSGHQFPNYSSELNVNALLLGDSALYLCASSLESVAGRSPLHFGNGTRLTVT.

The chain recombines TRBV12-3 or TRBV12-4 with TRBJ1-3; weak D call: TRBD1 (6 bases). This CDR3 region has 16 residues. The ends were cut back, 1 base at V and 0 bases at J, with 10 bases in the middle. The CDR3: CASSLGGGGSGNTIYF. The CDR3 nucleotides read TGTGCCAGCAGTTTAGGCGGAGGGGGCTCTGGAAACACCATATATTTT.

The DNA for the CDR3 is TGTGCCAGCAGAAAGACCTCCGGGCCCTTCGGCGAGCAGTACTTC. As protein: CASRKTSGPFGEQYF. This sequence joins TRBV28 and TRBJ2-7; the D is unclear. Trimming took off 6 bases at V and 6 bases at J, with 21 bases between the two ends. This CDR3 is built from 15 residues. Germline CDR1 is MDHEN and CDR2 is SYDVKM.

The genes are TRBV9 and TRBJ2-1; 7 bases fit TRBD2. Germline values: CDR1 SGDLS, CDR2 YYNGEE. CDR3 length equals 15 residues. The trim removed 0 bases at V and 7 bases at J, leaving 7 bases unmatched. The CDR3 here is CASSVAGGPRNEQFF. CDR3 in DNA: TGTGCCAGCAGCGTAGCGGGAGGCCCCAGGAATGAGCAGTTCTTC.

This clonotype appeared a few times. V gene TRBV30 combines with J gene TRBJ1-1; 12 bases map to TRBD1. This CDR3 has 17 amino acids. Germline V gene sequence: CDR1 GTSNPN, CDR2 SVGIG (reference sequence). V lost 2 bases, J lost 3 bases, and 10 bases stayed unmatched. Written as DNA, the CDR3 is TGTGCCTGGAGTAAGATGAACCGGGACAGGGGGCACACTGAAGCTTTCTTT. This gives the protein CAWSKMNRDRGHTEAFF.

This clonotype was observed once. The chain has TRBV7-4 and TRBJ1-2, with TRBD1 matching 7 bases. The CDR3 totals 14 residues. Trimming took 5 bases from V and 4 from J; bases not matched to a gene: 7. The V gene's germline CDR1 is SGHVT and CDR2 SQSDAQ. In nucleotides, the CDR3 is TGTGCCAGCAGCCCATTACAGGGGAGCTATGGCTACACCTTC. Its translation is CASSPLQGSYGYTF.

As DNA, the CDR3 is TGCGCCAGCAGCTTCACTAGCGCCGGGGAGCTGTTTTTT. Translation: CASSFTSAGELFF. The chain combines TRBV5-1 with TRBJ2-2; 7 bases map to TRBD2. V lost 2 bases, J lost 6 bases, and 1 base stayed unmatched. The CDR3 loop spans 13 amino acids. Per the germline V gene, CDR1 is SGHRS and CDR2 is YFSETQ.

The gene calls are TRBV6-5 and TRBJ2-6, with D perhaps matching TRBD2 (6 bases). CDR3 size: 16 residues. V lost 8 bases, J lost 3 bases, and 17 bases lay in between. Germline CDR1 and CDR2: MNHEY and SVGAGI. CDR3 bases: TGTGCCAGCGGGCAATGGGGAGGTAGTGGGGCCAACGTCCTGACTTTC. It translates to CASGQWGGSGANVLTF.

This clonotype was observed a handful of times. The V call is TRBV11-2, the J call TRBJ2-3, with TRBD2 identical over 7 bases. Germline V gene sequence: CDR1 SGHAT, CDR2 FQNNGV. The ends lost 3 bases at V and 1 base at J; junction bases unmatched: 10. The CDR3 loop spans 17 amino acids. CDR3 sequence (DNA): TGTGCCAGCAGCTTTTTAGTCGGGGGGAATGGCACAGATACGCAGTATTTT. Translating gives CASSFLVGGNGTDTQYF.

This clonotype was detected many times. The chain is built from TRBV7-9 and TRBJ1-6; 7 nucleotides agree with TRBD1. Germline-derived CDR1 and CDR2 are SEHNR and FQNEAQ (reference sequence). After removal of 5 bases from V and 10 bases from J, the junction contained 8 bases not matched to a gene. The CDR3 totals 14 residues. The CDR3 reads CASSDKGAQSPLHF. In nucleotides, the CDR3 is TGTGCCAGCAGCGACAAGGGGGCGCAATCACCCCTCCACTTT.

Turning to this clonotype: The CDR3 carries no conserved terminal phenylalanine or tryptophan, so it likely arises from a read error. The chain has TRBV12-3 or TRBV12-4 and TRBJ1-5; D perhaps matches TRBD1 (5 bases). V was clipped by 3 bases and J by 10 bases, with 13 bases between them. This CDR3 is built from 13 residues. The CDR3 spells CASSLGQISPQHL. The CDR3 bases are TGTGCCAGCAGTTTGGGGCAGATCAGCCCCCAGCATCTT.